A single sample is the source of the 8 T cell receptor beta chains below, sequenced in a study of blood T cell repertoires in COVID-19. Sequencing used immunoSEQ multiplex PCR; TCRdb keeps in-frame clones, though not all of them. The sample contains some 170,000 clones, about 90% of which appear only once. Sequencing input: PBMCs or T cells enriched from blood (not recorded which). The receptors originated from a human donor with acute COVID-19. The donor label of this sample is uncertain.

The genes are TRBV20-1 and TRBJ2-3, with 9 positions matching TRBD2. Germline values: CDR1 DFQATT, CDR2 SNEGSKA (reference sequence). Germline trimming cut 3 bases from V and 4 bases from J; bases unmatched to any gene: 8. The CDR3 is 15 residues long. CDR3 nucleotides: TGCAGTGCTAGTTTTTGGCGGGGGGGCCCAGATACGCAGTATTTT. Amino acids: CSASFWRGGPDTQYF.

This chain uses TRBV5-1 with TRBJ1-2; D uncertain. CDR1 is SGHRS and CDR2 is YFSETQ in the germline V gene. V was pared by 0 bases and J by 4 bases, with 7 bases between. There are 13 residues in the CDR3. CDR3 bases: TGCGCCAGCAGCTTGGGCGTCTCCTATGGCTACACCTTC. Protein: CASSLGVSYGYTF.

The count of this clone is one. The CDR3 DNA follows: TGTGCCAGCAGCCCAGCGGCGGAGGGTGGCTCACCCCTCCACTTT. This translates into CASSPAAEGGSPLHF. This chain connects TRBV5-4 to TRBJ1-6; D remains unclear. CDR1 is SGHNT and CDR2 is YYREEE in the germline V gene (reference sequence). V was cut by 4 bases and J by 10 bases, with 18 bases left in between. The CDR3 length is 15 residues.

The chain has TRBV9 and TRBJ1-2; D remains ambiguous. The CDR3 extends over 13 amino acids. The germline V gene has CDR1 SGDLS and CDR2 YYNGEE. V was clipped by 0 bases and J by 8 bases, with 11 bases between them. In nucleotides, the CDR3 is TGTGCCAGCAGCGTAGACAATAGGGAGGGCTACACCTTC. Translating it yields CASSVDNREGYTF. Together with reference TRBV9 and TRBJ1-2, the CDR3 gives the full variable domain: DSGVTQTPKHLITATGQRVTLRCSPRSGDLSVYWYQQSLDQGLQFLIQYYNGEERAKGNILERFSAQQFPDLHSELNLSSLELGDSALYFCASSVDNREGYTFGSGTRLTVV.

This clone appeared once. The chain uses TRBV18 and TRBJ2-5; D perhaps matches TRBD2 (6 bases). Trimming took off 3 bases at V and 2 bases at J, with 19 bases between the two ends. The CDR3 runs to 17 residues. Per the germline V gene, CDR1 is KGHSH and CDR2 is LQKENI. The chain's CDR3 is CASSPLGGGALQETQYF. CDR3 bases: TGTGCCAGCTCACCCCTCGGCGGAGGGGCCTTACAAGAGACCCAGTACTTC.

This clone was observed once. The chain carries TRBV4-1 and TRBJ2-7, with TRBD1 matching 10 bases. V lost 1 base to trimming and J lost 4 bases; unmatched junction nucleotides: 7. The CDR3 totals 16 residues. Germline CDR1 reads MGHRA; CDR2 reads YSYEKL. In DNA form, the CDR3 reads TGCGCCAGCAGCCAAGTGCCGGGACAGGGGATGTACGAGCAGTACTTC. Translation: CASSQVPGQGMYEQYF.

CDR3 residues: CASSNSDRGNEKLFF. CDR3 in DNA: TGTGCCAGCAGTAATTCGGACAGGGGGAACGAAAAACTGTTTTTT. V gene TRBV6-5 combines with J gene TRBJ1-4; 10 nucleotides agree with TRBD1. The J segment lost 8 bases and the V segment lost 5 bases, leaving 8 bases of the junction unmatched. There are 15 residues in the CDR3. Per germline, CDR1 MNHEY and CDR2 SVGAGI.

The chain joins TRBV27 to TRBJ2-2; 9 bases align to TRBD1. With 5 bases clipped from V and 5 bases from J, the junction kept 6 bases outside the gene matches. The V gene's germline CDR1 is MNHEY and CDR2 SMNVEV (reference sequence). This CDR3 is 15 amino acids long. CDR3 bases: TGTGCCAGCAGTGGGACAGGGCCTGAAACCGGGGAGCTGTTTTTT. Translated, it gives CASSGTGPETGELFF.